This T cell receptor (beta chain) came from a study of blood T cell repertoires in COVID-19. About the study: Material from acute and convalescent COVID-19 was sourced from the United States, Italy and Spain.

Study processing details: Amplifying reference gene primers gave estimates of nucleated cell counts. The data were produced by immunoSEQ multiplex PCR, yet TCRdb's version contains in-frame clones alone and is incomplete. D and trimming come from the DNA, and the V and J calls and clone size come from that table. The sample records over 90,000 clones, over 75% being singletons. This clone was counted a single time. This TCR derives from a man aged 45-65 years with acute or convalescent COVID-19. Sample: peripheral blood.

CDR3 in amino acids: CSVEGAVTGINYGYTF. CDR3 coding DNA: TGCAGCGTTGAAGGGGCGGTGACAGGGATAAACTATGGCTACACCTTC. V is TRBV29-1 and J is TRBJ1-2, with 7 bases matching TRBD1. The CDR3 sequence is 16 residues long. J gave up 2 bases and V 1 base, and 10 bases lay outside the gene matches. Germline V CDR1 and CDR2: SQVTM, ANQGSEA.